This passage covers 8 T cell receptor beta chains from one sample sequenced in a study of metastatic and nonmetastatic thyroid tumors. Each patient went into thyroid surgery without having received any treatment. TCRdb re-called the PCR reads with MiXCR. The sample yields 15,000 to 20,000 clones, about a third seen once. The sample taken for sequencing was tumor tissue. The receptors come from a female donor with papillary thyroid cancer or a benign thyroid nodule (not recorded which). Some clones in this sample may be carry-over from other donors' samples.

The chain uses TRBV7-6 and TRBJ1-4; no clear D gene. Trimming took off 3 bases at V and 1 base at J, with 6 bases between the two ends. CDR1 and CDR2 (germline): SGHVS, FNYEAQ. This CDR3 comprises 14 residues. CDR3 in amino acids: CASSFTQTNEKLFF. As DNA, the CDR3 is TGTGCCAGCAGCTTCACCCAAACTAATGAAAAACTGTTTTTT.

This clone is categorized as large. The chain carries TRBV11-2 and TRBJ2-1; tentative D call: TRBD2 (6 bases). The V gene's germline CDR1 is SGHAT and CDR2 FQNNGV. The V end was cut by 1 base, the J end by 5 bases, with 12 bases between. The CDR3 runs to 15 residues. CDR3: CASSLAGDSDNEQFF. In DNA, the CDR3 is TGTGCCAGCAGCTTAGCGGGAGACAGCGACAATGAGCAGTTCTTC.

This clone was recorded a few times. The V and J genes are TRBV6-1 and TRBJ1-2; a weak D match, TRBD1 (5 bases). V shed 7 bases and J shed 4 bases, with 19 bases lying between them. CDR3 length equals 15 residues. The germline CDR1 and CDR2 sequences are MNHNS and SASEGT. CDR3: CASTKGRGKGYGYTF. DNA for the CDR3: TGTGCCAGCACAAAAGGGAGGGGCAAGGGCTATGGCTACACCTTC.

The gene calls are TRBV19 and TRBJ2-3; 9 bases match TRBD2. V lost 6 bases to trimming and J lost 4 bases; unmatched junction nucleotides: 5. The length of the CDR3 is 14 residues. Germline values: CDR1 LNHDA, CDR2 SQIVND (reference sequence). The CDR3 nucleotides read TGTGCCAGTAGGACTAGCGGTGGGGCAGATACGCAGTATTTT. Protein sequence: CASRTSGGADTQYF.

This clone is medium-sized within its sample. The chain carries TRBV7-9 and TRBJ2-7; TRBD1 agrees at 7 bases. V trimming: 2 bases; J trimming: 4 bases; junction bases outside the gene matches: 11. This CDR3 has 16 amino acids. Germline V gene sequence: CDR1 SEHNR, CDR2 FQNEAQ (reference sequence). CDR3 region: CASSLSGQVLRYEQYF. DNA of the CDR3: TGTGCCAGCAGCTTATCCGGACAGGTACTTAGGTACGAGCAGTACTTC. The entire variable domain, with the rest obtained from reference TRBV7-9 and TRBJ2-7, is as follows: DTGVSQNPRHKITKRGQNVTFRCDPISEHNRLYWYRQTLGQGPEFLTYFQNEAQLEKSRLLSDRFSAERPKGSFSTLEIQRTEQGDSAMYLCASSLSGQVLRYEQYFGPGTRLTVT.

This clone has just a few counts. V gene TRBV27 combines with J gene TRBJ2-7; 8 bases are a match to TRBD1. This CDR3 is 15 amino acids long. Losses at the gene ends were 5 bases for V and 2 bases for J; bases not matched to a gene: 8. Germline assignment: CDR1 MNHEY and CDR2 SMNVEV (reference sequence). The CDR3, as DNA: TGTGCCAGCAGTCCGAGGACAGGGATCACCTACGAGCAGTACTTC. It specifies CASSPRTGITYEQYF.

Worth noting for this clone: This clone may be a read error of a much larger clone one base away. Other DNA sequences in the sample encode the same CDR3. The V call is TRBV7-8, the J call TRBJ1-5; unclear D gene. The CDR3 loop spans 15 amino acids. Germline V gene sequence: CDR1 SGHVS, CDR2 FQNEAQ. The CDR3 sequence is CASSPTGFSNQPQHF. For the CDR3, the DNA is TGCGCCAGCAGCCCCACCGGGTTTAGCAATCAGCCCCAGCACTTT.

A few counts support this clone. The chain employs TRBV7-3 and TRBJ2-2; D is undetermined. The CDR3 contains 12 residues. V was clipped by 4 bases and J by 6 bases, with 6 bases between them. Per the germline V gene, CDR1 is SGHTA and CDR2 is FQGTGA. This chain's CDR3 is CASSSPPGELFF. In DNA form, the CDR3 reads TGTGCCAGCAGCTCCCCCCCCGGGGAGCTGTTTTTT. Full variable domain (missing parts from reference TRBV7-3 and TRBJ2-2): GAGVSQTPSNKVTEKGKYVELRCDPISGHTALYWYRQSLGQGPEFLIYFQGTGAADDSGLPNDRFFAVRPEGSVSTLKIQRTERGDSAVYLCASSSPPGELFFGEGSRLTVL.